This TCR beta chain was captured in a study of blood T cell repertoires in COVID-19. Across the study: The study drew acute and convalescent COVID-19 samples from the United States, Italy and Spain.

Libraries were prepared by immunoSEQ multiplex PCR; TCRdb keeps only in-frame clonotypes and omits some of them. The sample records around 23,000 clones, 86% being singletons. Germline CDR1 is MNHEY and CDR2 is SMNVEV (reference sequence). The V and J ends lost 0 bases and 2 bases respectively, with 5 bases between them. The CDR3 runs to 13 residues. The V and J genes are TRBV27 and TRBJ2-7; D not certain. Material: peripheral blood. This receptor was identified in a woman aged 80 or older with active or convalescent COVID-19. The CDR3 here is CASSLSRTYEQYF. The CDR3, as DNA: TGTGCCAGCAGTTTATCCAGAACCTACGAGCAGTACTTC.